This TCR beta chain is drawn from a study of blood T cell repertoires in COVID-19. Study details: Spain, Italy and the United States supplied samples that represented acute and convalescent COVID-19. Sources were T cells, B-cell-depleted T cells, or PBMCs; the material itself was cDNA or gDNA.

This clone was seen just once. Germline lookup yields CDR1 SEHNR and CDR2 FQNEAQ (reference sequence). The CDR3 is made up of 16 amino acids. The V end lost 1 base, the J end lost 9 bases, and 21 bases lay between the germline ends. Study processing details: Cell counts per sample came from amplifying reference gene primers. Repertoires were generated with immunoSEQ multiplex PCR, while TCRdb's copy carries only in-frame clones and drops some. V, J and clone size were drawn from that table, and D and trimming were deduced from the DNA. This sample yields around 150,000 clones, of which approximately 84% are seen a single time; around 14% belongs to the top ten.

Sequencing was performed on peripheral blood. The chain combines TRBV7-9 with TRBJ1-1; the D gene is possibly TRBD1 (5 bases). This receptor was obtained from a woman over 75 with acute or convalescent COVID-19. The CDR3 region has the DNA TGTGCCAGCAGCTTAGAAGCGGGAGGGGAGGACTTCAAAGCTTTCTTT. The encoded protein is CASSLEAGGEDFKAFF. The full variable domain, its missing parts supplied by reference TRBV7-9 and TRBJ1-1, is DTGVSQNPRHKITKRGQNVTFRCDPISEHNRLYWYRQTLGQGPEFLTYFQNEAQLEKSRLLSDRFSAERPKGSFSTLEIQRTEQGDSAMYLCASSLEAGGEDFKAFFGQGTRLTVV.